Listed below are T cell receptor beta chains from one sample, sequenced in a study of OX40 agonist ivuxolimab in advanced cancers. Sequencing was performed with immunoSEQ multiplex PCR; in TCRdb, only in-frame clones are kept and a portion is missing. The sample has 95,000 to 150,000 clones, about 93% seen once. The material was CD4+ or CD8+ T cells sorted from blood, obtained in a trial of the OX40 agonist ivuxolimab. Receptors originate from an adult with an advanced solid tumor such as melanoma, head and neck, liver or kidney cancer. CDR3s include the opening cysteine and the closing phenylalanine or tryptophan. The D gene is left open where the match is weak. Clone size is stated in some rows and not others, as once, few, many or a class when expanded.

-,-,TRBJ2-7,21,TRBV28,TGTGCCAGCAGTTTCGGACCTTCTTTTGGATTACGAGCCAAAAGCTCCTACGAGCAGTACTTC,CASSFGPSFGLRAKSSYEQYF
-,-,TRBJ2-4,18,TRBV7-2,TGTGCCAGCAGTTTAGCCCACCGGGGAGTCCTAGCCAAAAACATTCAGTACTTC,CASSLAHRGVLAKNIQYF
TRBD1,-,TRBJ2-7,13,TRBV7-7,TGTGCCAGCAGCTCAAACAGGGGGGACGAGCAGTACTTC,CASSSNRGDEQYF
TRBD2,-,TRBJ2-3,15,TRBV2,TGTGCCAGCAGTTCTAGCGGAGTGAGCACAGATACGCAGTATTTT,CASSSSGVSTDTQYF
TRBD1,-,TRBJ2-3,18,TRBV25-1,TGTGCCAGCAGTGAAGGAGTTGGTGGGACAGGACTCACAGATACGCAGTATTTT,CASSEGVGGTGLTDTQYF
-,-,TRBJ1-5,13,TRBV14,TGTGCCAGCAGCCAAGTCGCTGGGCAGCCCCAGCATTTT,CASSQVAGQPQHF
-,-,TRBJ2-1,17,TRBV7-3,TGTGCCAGCAGCTTAGAGGCTATTACGGGAATAAGGAATGAGCAGTTCTTC,CASSLEAITGIRNEQFF
-,once,TRBJ1-2,13,TRBV28,TGTGCCACAGAGCTGGGGGGTTGGAGTGGCTACACCTTC,CATELGGWSGYTF
-,-,TRBJ2-5,14,TRBV7-2,TGTGCCAGCAGCTTAGGGGGGGCCGGAGAGACCCAGTACTTC,CASSLGGAGETQYF
TRBD1,-,TRBJ2-1,13,TRBV19,TGTGCCAGTAGTATGCAGGGGGTAGGGGAGCAGTTCTTC,CASSMQGVGEQFF
-,-,TRBJ1-4,13,TRBV5-1,TGCGCCAGCAGCCCGGCCTCTAATGAAAAACTGTTTTTT,CASSPASNEKLFF
-,-,TRBJ2-5,15,TRBV5-1,TGCGCCAGCGGCGTTAGTTTAGCAGCCCAAGAGACCCAGTACTTC,CASGVSLAAQETQYF
-,-,TRBJ2-2,13,TRBV7-3,TGTGCCAGCAGCTTAACGAGGGTCGGGGAGCTGTTTTTT,CASSLTRVGELFF
TRBD2,-,TRBJ2-2,17,TRBV14,TGTGCCAGCAGTTACCGGACTAGCGGGGGATTCACCGGGGAGCTGTTTTTT,CASSYRTSGGFTGELFF
-,once,TRBJ2-2,17,TRBV7-6,TGTGCCAGCAGCTTAGGAGTAGGGAATATTAACACCGGGGAGCTGTTTTTT,CASSLGVGNINTGELFF
TRBD1,-,TRBJ1-3,17,TRBV19,TGTGCCAGTAGTGCCACAGGGGCCGGGAGCTCTGGAAACACCATATATTTT,CASSATGAGSSGNTIYF
-,once,TRBJ1-5,14,TRBV6-1,TGTGCCAGCAGTGAAGACGGGGGCTTGAAGCCCCAGCATTTT,CASSEDGGLKPQHF
TRBD1,-,TRBJ1-2,18,TRBV7-9,TGTGCCAGCAGCTTAGTAGAGCGTGGGGGCAGGGGGTACTATGGCTACACCTTC,CASSLVERGGRGYYGYTF
-,-,TRBJ2-4,16,TRBV6-5,TGTGCCAGCAGTTACTCTCGACAGACGGCCAAAAACATTCAGTACTTC,CASSYSRQTAKNIQYF
TRBD1,once,TRBJ1-2,15,TRBV7-9,TGTGCCAGCAGCTTAGATTTAACCGAACAGACAGGGACCACCTTC,CASSLDLTEQTGTTF
TRBD1,-,TRBJ2-7,15,TRBV28,TGTGCCAGCACCCTCCGCCCGGGACAGGGGCGCGAGCAGTACTTC,CASTLRPGQGREQYF
-,-,TRBJ2-5,14,TRBV4-3,TGCGCCAGCAGCCTCGCCACTAGTCCGGAGACCCAGTACTTC,CASSLATSPETQYF
-,-,TRBJ2-7,17,TRBV19,TGTGCCAGTAGTATAGGGCACCGGGGACACCCTCCCTACGAGCAGTACTTC,CASSIGHRGHPPYEQYF
TRBD2,-,TRBJ2-7,15,TRBV6-1,TGTGCCAGCATTATTAGCGGGGTGAGCTCCTACGAGCAGTACTTC,CASIISGVSSYEQYF
-,-,TRBJ2-1,15,TRBV6-1,TGTGCCAGCAGTGAAGCTGGCAGGTCATACAATGAGCAGTTCTTC,CASSEAGRSYNEQFF
-,-,TRBJ2-3,11,TRBV30,TGTGCCTGGAGCCGAGTAGATACGCAGTATTTT,CAWSRVDTQYF
-,-,TRBJ2-1,16,TRBV28,TGTGCCAGCAGTCCAACGACTGTTACTGGACGCAATGAGCAGTTCTTC,CASSPTTVTGRNEQFF
TRBD1,-,TRBJ1-1,14,TRBV5-1,TGCGCCAGCAGCACGGGGACAGGGGCAGCTGAAGCTTTCTTT,CASSTGTGAAEAFF
TRBD1,-,TRBJ1-6,16,TRBV19,TGTGCCAGTAGTATCGCCGGGACAGGGGGAAGTTCACCCCTCCACTTT,CASSIAGTGGSSPLHF
-,-,TRBJ2-1,13,TRBV10-1,TGCGCCAGCGGGGCAGGGTCTAGCGATGAGCAGTTCTTC,CASGAGSSDEQFF
-,-,TRBJ1-2,14,TRBV5-6,TGTGCCAGCAGCTTGGACAGACAAAACTATGGCTACACCTTC,CASSLDRQNYGYTF
TRBD2,once,TRBJ2-1,15,TRBV25-1,TGTGCCAGCAGTGAACGACCGGGACTAGTAGATGAGCAGTTCTTC,CASSERPGLVDEQFF
-,-,TRBJ1-2,14,TRBV28,TGTGCCAGCAGTTTGAGGAATCTGGTCGGGGGCTACACCTTC,CASSLRNLVGGYTF
TRBD1,-,TRBJ1-2,14,TRBV29-1,TGCAGCGTGTACCAACCGGGACAGCGCTATGGCTACACCTTC,CSVYQPGQRYGYTF
-,-,TRBJ2-4,15,TRBV6-5,TGTGCCAGCAGTACCGAGGGGGGGACCAAAAACATTCAGTACTTC,CASSTEGGTKNIQYF
-,-,TRBJ2-2,11,TRBV6-6,TGTGCCAGCAGTAGGCTGGGGGAGCTGTTTTTT,CASSRLGELFF
TRBD1,-,TRBJ1-1,16,TRBV11-3,TGTGCCAGCAGCTCCCCCGGACAGGAACCGAACACTGAAGCTTTCTTT,CASSSPGQEPNTEAFF
-,-,TRBJ1-3,16,TRBV7-9,TGTGCCAGCAGCCTAGGGAAACGGGACACTGGAAACACCATATATTTT,CASSLGKRDTGNTIYF
-,once,TRBJ2-1,16,TRBV6-1,TGTGCCAGCAGTGAACTAGCCCCTAGCTCCTACAATGAGCAGTTCTTC,CASSELAPSSYNEQFF
-,-,TRBJ1-1,11,TRBV30,TGTGCCTGGAATCGATACACTGAAGCTTTCTTT,CAWNRYTEAFF
TRBD1,-,TRBJ2-3,14,TRBV18,TGTGCCAGCTCACCAGGGACAGCCACAGATACGCAGTATTTT,CASSPGTATDTQYF
-,-,TRBJ1-1,11,TRBV30,TGTGCCTGGAGTGAGGAGGCTTGGGCTTTCTTT,CAWSEEAWAFF
-,-,TRBJ2-1,14,TRBV6-5,TGTGCCAGCAGTTACTCCCCTCGAGACAATGAGCAGTTCTTC,CASSYSPRDNEQFF
-,once,TRBJ1-3,14,TRBV28,TGTGCCAGCAGTTCAAGGGGGTCGGGAAACACCATATATTTT,CASSSRGSGNTIYF
TRBD1,-,TRBJ1-2,14,TRBV6-5,TGTGCCAGCAGTACCCGACAGGGGGCCGGTGGCTACACCTTC,CASSTRQGAGGYTF
TRBD2,-,TRBJ2-7,14,TRBV7-9,TGTGCCAGCAGCTTTACCGGGACGGGGGGCGAGCAGTACTTC,CASSFTGTGGEQYF
-,-,TRBJ2-3,13,TRBV5-1,TGCGCCAGCAGCTTGGCCCGCTGGGATACGCAGTATTTT,CASSLARWDTQYF
-,few,TRBJ2-5,12,TRBV5-8,TGTGCCAGCAGCTTGGGGCAAGAGACCCAGTACTTC,CASSLGQETQYF
-,-,TRBJ2-5,13,TRBV7-9,TGTGCCAGCAGCCCGCGAGGGCCAGAGACCCAGTACTTC,CASSPRGPETQYF
TRBD2,-,TRBJ2-1,17,TRBV7-2,TGTGCCAGCAGCTTAAGAACACGGACTAGCGGGAAAAATGAGCAGTTCTTC,CASSLRTRTSGKNEQFF
TRBD1,-,TRBJ1-6,13,TRBV10-3,TGTGCCAGCGGTGGACAGGGAGACTCACCCCTCCACTTT,CASGGQGDSPLHF
TRBD1,-,TRBJ2-2,19,TRBV11-2,TGTGCCAGCAGCTTATCTTCACCGACAGGGGCGAGGGGGACCGGGGAGCTGTTTTTT,CASSLSSPTGARGTGELFF
-,-,TRBJ2-7,14,TRBV5-1,TGCGCCAGCAGCTTGATTCCGGGAGACTACGAGCAGTACTTC,CASSLIPGDYEQYF
-,-,TRBJ2-5,11,TRBV20-1,TGCAGTGCTACGGGAGTTGAGACCCAGTACTTC,CSATGVETQYF
-,-,TRBJ1-5,15,TRBV18,TGTGCCAGCTCACCAGACTTGGGGAGAAATCAGCCCCAGCATTTT,CASSPDLGRNQPQHF
-,-,TRBJ2-2,11,TRBV9,TGTGCCAGCAGTGCTACCGGGGAGCTGTTTTTT,CASSATGELFF
-,-,TRBJ2-7,14,TRBV28,TGTGCCAGCAGTCGCGTGGGACCGGGATACGAGCAGTACTTC,CASSRVGPGYEQYF
TRBD1,-,TRBJ2-5,15,TRBV11-2,TGTGCCAGCAGCTTAGGAGGGACAGCTCAAGAGACCCAGTACTTC,CASSLGGTAQETQYF
TRBD1,-,TRBJ2-7,15,TRBV28,TGTGCCAGCAGTTCCCCGGGACAGGGGTGGGACGAGCAGTACTTC,CASSSPGQGWDEQYF
-,-,TRBJ1-1,15,TRBV28,TGTGCCAGCAGTTCCAGGACCGTCATGAACACTGAAGCTTTCTTT,CASSSRTVMNTEAFF